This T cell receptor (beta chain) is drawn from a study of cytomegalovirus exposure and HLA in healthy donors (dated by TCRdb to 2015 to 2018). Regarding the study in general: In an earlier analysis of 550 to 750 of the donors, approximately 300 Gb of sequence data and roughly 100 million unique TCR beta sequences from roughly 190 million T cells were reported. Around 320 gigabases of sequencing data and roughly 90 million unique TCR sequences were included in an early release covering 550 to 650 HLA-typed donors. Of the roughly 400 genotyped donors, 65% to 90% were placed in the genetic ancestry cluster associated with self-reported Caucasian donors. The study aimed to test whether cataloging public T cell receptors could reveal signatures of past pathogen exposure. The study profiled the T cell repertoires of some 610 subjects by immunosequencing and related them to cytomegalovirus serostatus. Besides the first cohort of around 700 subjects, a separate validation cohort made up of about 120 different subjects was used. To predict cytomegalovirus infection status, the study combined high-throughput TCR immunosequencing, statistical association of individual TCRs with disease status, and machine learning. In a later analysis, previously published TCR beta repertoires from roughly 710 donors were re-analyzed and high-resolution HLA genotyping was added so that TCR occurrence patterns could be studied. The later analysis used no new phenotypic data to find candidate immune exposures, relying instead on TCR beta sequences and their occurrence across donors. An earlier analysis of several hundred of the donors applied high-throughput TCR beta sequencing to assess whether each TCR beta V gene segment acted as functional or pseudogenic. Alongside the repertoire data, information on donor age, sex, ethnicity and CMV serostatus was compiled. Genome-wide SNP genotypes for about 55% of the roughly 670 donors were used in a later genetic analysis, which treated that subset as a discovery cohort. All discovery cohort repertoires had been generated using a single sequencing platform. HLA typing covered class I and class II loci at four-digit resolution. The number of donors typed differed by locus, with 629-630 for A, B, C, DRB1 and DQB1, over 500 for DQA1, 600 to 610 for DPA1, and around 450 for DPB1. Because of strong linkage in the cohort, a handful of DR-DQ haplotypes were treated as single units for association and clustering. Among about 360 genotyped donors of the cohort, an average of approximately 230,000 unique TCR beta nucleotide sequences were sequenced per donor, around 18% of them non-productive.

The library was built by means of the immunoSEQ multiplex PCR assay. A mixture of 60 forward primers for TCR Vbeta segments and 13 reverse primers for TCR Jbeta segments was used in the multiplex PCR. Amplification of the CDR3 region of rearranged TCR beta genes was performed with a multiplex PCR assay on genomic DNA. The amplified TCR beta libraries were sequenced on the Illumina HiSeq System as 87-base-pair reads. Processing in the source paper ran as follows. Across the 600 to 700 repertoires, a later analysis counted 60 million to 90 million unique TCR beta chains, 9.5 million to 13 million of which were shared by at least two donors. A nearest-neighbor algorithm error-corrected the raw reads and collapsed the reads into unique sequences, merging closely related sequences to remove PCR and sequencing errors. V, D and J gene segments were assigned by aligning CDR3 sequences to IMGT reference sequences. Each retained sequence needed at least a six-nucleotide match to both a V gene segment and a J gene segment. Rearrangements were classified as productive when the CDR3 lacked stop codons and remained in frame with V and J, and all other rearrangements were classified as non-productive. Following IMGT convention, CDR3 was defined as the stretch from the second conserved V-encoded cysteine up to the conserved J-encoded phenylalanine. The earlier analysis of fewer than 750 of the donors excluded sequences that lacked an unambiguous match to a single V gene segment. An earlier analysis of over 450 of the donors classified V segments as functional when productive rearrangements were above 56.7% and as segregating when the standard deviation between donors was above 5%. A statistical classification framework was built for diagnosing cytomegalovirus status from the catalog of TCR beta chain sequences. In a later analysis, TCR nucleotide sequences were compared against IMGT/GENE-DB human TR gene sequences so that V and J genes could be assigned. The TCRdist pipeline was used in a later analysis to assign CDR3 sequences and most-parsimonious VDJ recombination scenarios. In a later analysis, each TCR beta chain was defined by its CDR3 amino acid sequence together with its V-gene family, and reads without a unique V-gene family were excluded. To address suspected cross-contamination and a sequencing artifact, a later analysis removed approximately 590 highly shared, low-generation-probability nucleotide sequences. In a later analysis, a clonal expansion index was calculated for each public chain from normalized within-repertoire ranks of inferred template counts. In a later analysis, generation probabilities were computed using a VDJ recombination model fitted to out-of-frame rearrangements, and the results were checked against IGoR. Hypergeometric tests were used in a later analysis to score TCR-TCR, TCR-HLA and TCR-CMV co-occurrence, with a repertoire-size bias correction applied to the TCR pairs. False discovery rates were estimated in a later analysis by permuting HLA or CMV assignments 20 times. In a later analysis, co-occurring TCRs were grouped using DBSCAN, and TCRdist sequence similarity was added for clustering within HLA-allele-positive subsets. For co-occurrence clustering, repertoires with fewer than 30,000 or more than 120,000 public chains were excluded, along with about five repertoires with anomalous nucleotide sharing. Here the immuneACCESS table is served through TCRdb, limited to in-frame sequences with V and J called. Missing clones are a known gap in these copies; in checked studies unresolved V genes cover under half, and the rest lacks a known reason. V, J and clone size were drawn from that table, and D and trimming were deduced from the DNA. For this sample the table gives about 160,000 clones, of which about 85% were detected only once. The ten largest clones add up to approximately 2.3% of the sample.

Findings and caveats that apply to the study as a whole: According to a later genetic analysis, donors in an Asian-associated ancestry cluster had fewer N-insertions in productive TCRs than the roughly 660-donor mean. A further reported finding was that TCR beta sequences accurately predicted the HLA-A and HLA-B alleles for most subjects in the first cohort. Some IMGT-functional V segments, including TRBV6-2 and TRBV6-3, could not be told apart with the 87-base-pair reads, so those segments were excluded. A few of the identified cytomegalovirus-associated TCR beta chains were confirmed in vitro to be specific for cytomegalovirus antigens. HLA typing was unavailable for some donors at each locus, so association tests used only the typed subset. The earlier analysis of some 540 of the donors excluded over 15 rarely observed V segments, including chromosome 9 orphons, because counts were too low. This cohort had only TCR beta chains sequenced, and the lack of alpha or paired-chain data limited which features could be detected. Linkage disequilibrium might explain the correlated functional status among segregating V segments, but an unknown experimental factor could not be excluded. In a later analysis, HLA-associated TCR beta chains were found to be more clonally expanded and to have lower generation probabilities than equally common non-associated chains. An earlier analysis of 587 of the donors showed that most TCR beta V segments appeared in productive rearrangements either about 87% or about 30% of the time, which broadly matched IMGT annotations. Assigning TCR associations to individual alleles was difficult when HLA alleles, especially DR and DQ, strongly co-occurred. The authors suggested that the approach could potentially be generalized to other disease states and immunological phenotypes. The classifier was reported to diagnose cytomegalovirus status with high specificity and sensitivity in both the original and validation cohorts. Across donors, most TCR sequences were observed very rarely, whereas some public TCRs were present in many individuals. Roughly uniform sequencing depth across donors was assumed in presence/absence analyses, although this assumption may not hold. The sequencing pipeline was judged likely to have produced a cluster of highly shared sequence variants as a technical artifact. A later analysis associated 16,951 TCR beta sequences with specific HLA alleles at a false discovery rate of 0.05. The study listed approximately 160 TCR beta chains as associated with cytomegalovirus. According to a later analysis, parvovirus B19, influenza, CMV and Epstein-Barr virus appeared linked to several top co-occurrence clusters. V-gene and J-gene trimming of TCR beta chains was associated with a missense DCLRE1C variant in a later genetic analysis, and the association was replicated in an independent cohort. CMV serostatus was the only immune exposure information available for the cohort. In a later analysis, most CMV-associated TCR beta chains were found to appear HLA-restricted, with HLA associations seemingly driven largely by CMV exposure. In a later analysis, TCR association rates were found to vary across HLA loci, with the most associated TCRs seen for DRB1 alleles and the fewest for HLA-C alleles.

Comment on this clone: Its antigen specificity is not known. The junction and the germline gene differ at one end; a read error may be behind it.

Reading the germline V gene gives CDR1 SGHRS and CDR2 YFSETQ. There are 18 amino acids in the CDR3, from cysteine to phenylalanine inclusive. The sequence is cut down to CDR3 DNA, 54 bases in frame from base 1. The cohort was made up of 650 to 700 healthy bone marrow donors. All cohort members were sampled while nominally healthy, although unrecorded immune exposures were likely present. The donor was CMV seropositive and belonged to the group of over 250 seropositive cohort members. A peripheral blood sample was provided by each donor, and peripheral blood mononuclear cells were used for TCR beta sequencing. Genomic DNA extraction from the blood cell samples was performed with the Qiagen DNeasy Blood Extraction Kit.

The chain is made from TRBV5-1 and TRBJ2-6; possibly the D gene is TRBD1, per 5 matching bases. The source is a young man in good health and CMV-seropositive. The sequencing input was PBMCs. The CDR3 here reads CASSLRTITISGANGLTF. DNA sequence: TGCGCCAGCAGCTTGCGGACAATTACGATCTCTGGGGCCAACGGCCTGACTTTC.